This T cell receptor beta chain is drawn from a study of a mutant IDH1 vaccine in newly diagnosed glioma. Clones were sequenced by immunoSEQ multiplex PCR, and TCRdb holds only the in-frame ones, with some missing. The sample contains 25,000 to 30,000 clones, about 76% of which appear only once. Time point defined: week 35, safety follow-up. Mutant IDH1 20-mer peptide, at 300 ug, made up each vaccine dose, with topical imiquimod. Germline CDR1 MNHNS, CDR2 SASEGT. This CDR3 spans 15 amino acids. With 3 bases removed from V and 1 base from J, the gap between germline ends came to 7 bases. A note on this clone: Its matching antigen is unknown.

The chain links TRBV6-1 to TRBJ2-6; D is undetermined. Sequences were derived from PBMCs, sampled from a glioma patient whose treatment included an IDH1 peptide vaccine. This sequence was found in a man between 45 and 60 years old with glioma. CDR3 in amino acids: CASSEPGSGANVLTF. In nucleotides, the CDR3 is TGTGCCAGCAGTGAGCCTGGGTCTGGGGCCAACGTCCTGACTTTC.